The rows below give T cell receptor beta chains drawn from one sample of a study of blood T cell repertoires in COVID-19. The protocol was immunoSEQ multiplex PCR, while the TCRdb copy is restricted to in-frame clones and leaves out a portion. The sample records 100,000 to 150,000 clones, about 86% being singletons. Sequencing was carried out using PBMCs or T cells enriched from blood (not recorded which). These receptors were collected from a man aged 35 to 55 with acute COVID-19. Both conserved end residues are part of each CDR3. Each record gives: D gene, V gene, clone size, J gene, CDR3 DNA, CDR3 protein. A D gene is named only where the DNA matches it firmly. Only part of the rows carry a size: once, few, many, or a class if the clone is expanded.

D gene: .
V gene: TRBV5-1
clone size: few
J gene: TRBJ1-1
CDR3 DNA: TGCGCCAGTGCAGGGGACGAGAACACTGAAGCTTTCTTT
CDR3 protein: CASAGDENTEAFF

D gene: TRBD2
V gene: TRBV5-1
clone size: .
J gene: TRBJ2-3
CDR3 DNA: TGCGCCAGCAGCTGGGGAGCGGGGGGCACAGATACGCAGTATTTT
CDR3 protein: CASSWGAGGTDTQYF

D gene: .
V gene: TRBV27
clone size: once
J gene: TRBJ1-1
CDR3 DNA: TGTGCCACAAAAGGGGTGAACACTGAAGCTTTCTTT
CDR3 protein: CATKGVNTEAFF

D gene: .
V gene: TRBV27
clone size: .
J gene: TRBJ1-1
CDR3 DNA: TGTGCCAGCAGTTTAGGGAACAGGGAGGCTTTCTTT
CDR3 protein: CASSLGNREAFF

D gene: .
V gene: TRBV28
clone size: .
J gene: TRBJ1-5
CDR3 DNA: TGTGCCAGCACTCTAAGCGGTGCGCCCCAGCATTTT
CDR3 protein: CASTLSGAPQHF

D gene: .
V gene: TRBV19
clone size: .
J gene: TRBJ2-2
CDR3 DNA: TGTGCCAGTATGCCTGACAGAACCGGGGAGCTGTTTTTT
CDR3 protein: CASMPDRTGELFF

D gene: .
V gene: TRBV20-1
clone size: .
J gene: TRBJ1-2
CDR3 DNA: TGCAGTGCTAGTACATCAGGGAAGAACTATGGCTACACCTTC
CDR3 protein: CSASTSGKNYGYTF

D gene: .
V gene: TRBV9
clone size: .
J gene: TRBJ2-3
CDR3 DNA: TGTGCCAGCAGCGTAGAAGGGGGTTACCGTAGCACAGATACGCAGTATTTT
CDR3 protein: CASSVEGGYRSTDTQYF

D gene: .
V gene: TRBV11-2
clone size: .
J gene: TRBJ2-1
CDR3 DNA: TGTGCCAGCAGCTTTCTAGGCAATGAGCAGTTCTTC
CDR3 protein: CASSFLGNEQFF

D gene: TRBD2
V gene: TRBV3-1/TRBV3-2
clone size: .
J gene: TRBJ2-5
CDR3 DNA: TGTGCCAGCAGCCAAGAAGCCAGCGGGAGGGGAGAGACCCAGTACTTC
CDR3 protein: CASSQEASGRGETQYF

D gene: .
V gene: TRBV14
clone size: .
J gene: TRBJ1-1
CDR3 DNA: TGTGCCAGCAGCTACTATAACACTGAAGCTTTCTTT
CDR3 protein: CASSYYNTEAFF

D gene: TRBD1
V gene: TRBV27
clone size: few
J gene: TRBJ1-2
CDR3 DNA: TGTGCCAGCAGAACAGGGGCCTATGGCTACACCTTC
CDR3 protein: CASRTGAYGYTF

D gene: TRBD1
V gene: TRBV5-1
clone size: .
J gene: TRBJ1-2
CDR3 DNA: TGCGCCAGCAGCCGGACAGGGGGCGCAAGGAGGGATGGCTACACCTTC
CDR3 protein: CASSRTGGARRDGYTF

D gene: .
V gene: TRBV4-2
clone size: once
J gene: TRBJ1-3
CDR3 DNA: TGTGCCAGCAGTCAGGACTCTGGAAACACCATATATTTT
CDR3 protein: CASSQDSGNTIYF

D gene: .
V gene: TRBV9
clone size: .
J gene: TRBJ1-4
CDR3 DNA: TGTGCCAGCAGCTCGGGACACCGACCTAATGAAAAACTGTTTTTT
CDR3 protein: CASSSGHRPNEKLFF

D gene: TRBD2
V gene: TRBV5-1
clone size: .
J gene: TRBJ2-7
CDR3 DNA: TGCGCCAGCAGCTTGGCGGGTAGCGGGGGCCGACTTTCCTACGAGCAGTACTTC
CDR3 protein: CASSLAGSGGRLSYEQYF

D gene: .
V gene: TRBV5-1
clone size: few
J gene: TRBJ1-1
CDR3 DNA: TGCGCCAGCAGCCGAACAGGTGAAGGGACTGAAGCTTTCTTT
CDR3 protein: CASSRTGEGTEAFF

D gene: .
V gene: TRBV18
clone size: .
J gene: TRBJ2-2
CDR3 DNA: TGTGCCAGCTCACCTATCGGAGGGACCGGGGAGCTGTTTTTT
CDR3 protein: CASSPIGGTGELFF

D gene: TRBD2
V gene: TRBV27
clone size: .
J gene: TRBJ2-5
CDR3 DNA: TGTGCCAGCAGTTTTAGCATAGCGGGAGTGGGGGAGACCCAGTACTTC
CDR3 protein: CASSFSIAGVGETQYF

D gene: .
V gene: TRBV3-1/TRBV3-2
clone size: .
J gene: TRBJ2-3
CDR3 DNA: TGTGCCAGCAGCCAAGATACTAGCACAGATACGCAGTATTTT
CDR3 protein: CASSQDTSTDTQYF

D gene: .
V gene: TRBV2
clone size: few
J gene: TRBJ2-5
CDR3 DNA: TGTGCCAGCAGTCGGGACCAAGAGACCCAGTACTTC
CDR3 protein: CASSRDQETQYF

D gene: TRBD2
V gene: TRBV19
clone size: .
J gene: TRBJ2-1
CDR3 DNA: TGTGCCAGTAGTATTGGGACTAGCGTTTACAATGAGCAGTTCTTC
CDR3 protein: CASSIGTSVYNEQFF

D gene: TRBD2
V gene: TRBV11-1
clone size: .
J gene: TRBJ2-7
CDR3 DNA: TGTGCCAGCAGTCGGACTAGCGGGGGACCCTCCTACGAGCAGTACTTC
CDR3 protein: CASSRTSGGPSYEQYF

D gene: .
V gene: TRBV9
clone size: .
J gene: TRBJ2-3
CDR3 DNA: TGTGCCTCAGCCGGGGGGCAAGATACGCAGTATTTT
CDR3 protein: CASAGGQDTQYF

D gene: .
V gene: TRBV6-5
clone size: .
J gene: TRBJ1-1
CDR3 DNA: TGTGCCAGCAGCGTGGAGTTTCTGAACACTGAAGCTTTCTTT
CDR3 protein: CASSVEFLNTEAFF

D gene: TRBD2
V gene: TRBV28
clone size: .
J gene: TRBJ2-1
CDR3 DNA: TGTGCCACCAACACCGGGACTAGCGGATACAATGAGCAGTTCTTC
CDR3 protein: CATNTGTSGYNEQFF

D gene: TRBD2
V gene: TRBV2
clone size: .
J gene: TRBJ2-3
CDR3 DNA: TGTGCCAGCAGTGATCGAGCGGGGAGCACAGATACGCAGTATTTT
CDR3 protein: CASSDRAGSTDTQYF

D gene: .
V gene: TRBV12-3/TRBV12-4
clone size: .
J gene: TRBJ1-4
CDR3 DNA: TGTGCCAGCTTGGGAACCGGGGGTGAAAAACTGTTTTTT
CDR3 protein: CASLGTGGEKLFF

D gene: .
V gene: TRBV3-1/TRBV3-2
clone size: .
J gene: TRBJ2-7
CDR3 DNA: TGTGCCAGCAGCCAAGTAAGGGGCGGGATAGAGAGGGAGCAGTACTTC
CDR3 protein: CASSQVRGGIEREQYF

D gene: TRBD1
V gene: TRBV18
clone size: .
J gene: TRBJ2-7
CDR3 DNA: TGTGCCAGCTCACCTCGGGACAGTTTAGACGAGCAGTACTTC
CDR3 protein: CASSPRDSLDEQYF

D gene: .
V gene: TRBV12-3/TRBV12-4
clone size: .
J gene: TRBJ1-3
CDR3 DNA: TGTGCCAGCAGTTACGGCAGGGAAGACACCATATATTTT
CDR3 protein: CASSYGREDTIYF

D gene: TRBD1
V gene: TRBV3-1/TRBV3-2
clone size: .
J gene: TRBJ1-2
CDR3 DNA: TGTGCCAGCAGCACAGGGGGTGGTGGCTACACCTTC
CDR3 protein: CASSTGGGGYTF

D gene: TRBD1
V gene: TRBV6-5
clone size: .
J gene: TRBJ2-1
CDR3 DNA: TGTGCCAGCGGGGGATCAGGGGGCTTTTCGAATGAGCAGTTCTTC
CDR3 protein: CASGGSGGFSNEQFF

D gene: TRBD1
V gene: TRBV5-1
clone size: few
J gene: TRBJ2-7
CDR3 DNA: TGCGCCAGCAGCTTGGCGTCAGGGGGTTTTGTAGAGCAGTACTTC
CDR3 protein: CASSLASGGFVEQYF

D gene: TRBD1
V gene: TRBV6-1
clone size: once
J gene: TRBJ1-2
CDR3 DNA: TGTGCCAGCAGTTTAGGACAGGGTGGCTATGGCTACACCTTC
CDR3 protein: CASSLGQGGYGYTF

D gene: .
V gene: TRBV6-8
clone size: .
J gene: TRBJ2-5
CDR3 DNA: TGTGCCAGCAGTTACCCCTCAGGGAAGCCCCAGTACTTC
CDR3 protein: CASSYPSGKPQYF

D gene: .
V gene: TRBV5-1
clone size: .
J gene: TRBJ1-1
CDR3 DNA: TGCGCCAGCAGCTTGAACAGGGAGGGTGAAGCTTTCTTT
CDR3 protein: CASSLNREGEAFF

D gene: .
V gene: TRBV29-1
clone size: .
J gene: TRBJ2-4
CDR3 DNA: TGCAGCGTTGATTTGCCGGGAGCCAAAAACATTCAGTACTTC
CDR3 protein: CSVDLPGAKNIQYF

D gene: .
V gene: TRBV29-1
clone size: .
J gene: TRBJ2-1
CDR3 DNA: TGCAGCGTTGAAAAACGGGACAATGAGCAGTTCTTC
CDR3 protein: CSVEKRDNEQFF